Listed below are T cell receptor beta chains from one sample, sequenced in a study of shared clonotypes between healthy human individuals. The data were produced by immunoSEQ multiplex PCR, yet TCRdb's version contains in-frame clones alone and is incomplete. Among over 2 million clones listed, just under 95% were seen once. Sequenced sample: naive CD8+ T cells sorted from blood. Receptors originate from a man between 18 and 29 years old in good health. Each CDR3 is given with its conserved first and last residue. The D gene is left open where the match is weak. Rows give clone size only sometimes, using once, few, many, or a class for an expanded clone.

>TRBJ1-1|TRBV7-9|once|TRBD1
CASSPFTGGWENTEAFF
TGTGCCAGCAGCCCTTTCACAGGGGGCTGGGAGAACACTGAAGCTTTCTTT
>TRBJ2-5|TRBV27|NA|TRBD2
CASSLWASGGETQYF
TGTGCCAGCAGTTTATGGGCTAGCGGGGGAGAGACCCAGTACTTC
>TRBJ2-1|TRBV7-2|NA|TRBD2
CASSLASGGIYEQFF
TGTGCCAGCAGCTTAGCTAGCGGGGGGATCTATGAGCAGTTCTTC
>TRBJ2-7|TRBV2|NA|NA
CASAPETSYEQYF
TGTGCCAGCGCGCCTGAGACCTCCTACGAGCAGTACTTC
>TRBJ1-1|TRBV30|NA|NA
CAWSAEGRAFF
TGTGCCTGGAGTGCGGAGGGGCGGGCTTTCTTT
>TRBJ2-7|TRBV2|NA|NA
CASSEASRGAQYF
TGTGCCAGCAGTGAAGCGTCCAGGGGCGCGCAGTACTTC
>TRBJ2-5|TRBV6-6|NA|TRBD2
CATSTGRGAGEQYF
TGTGCCACTTCGACCGGGCGAGGTGCGGGAGAGCAGTACTTC
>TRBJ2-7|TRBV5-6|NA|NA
CASSSLDRSGGEQYF
TGTGCCAGCAGTTCCCTCGACCGATCTGGGGGCGAGCAGTACTTC
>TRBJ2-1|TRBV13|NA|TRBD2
CASSSPAGGPGYNEQFF
TGTGCCAGCAGCTCACCCGCGGGGGGCCCAGGCTACAATGAGCAGTTCTTC
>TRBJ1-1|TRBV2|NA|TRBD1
CASSEDRTNTEAFF
TGTGCCAGCAGTGAGGACAGGACGAACACTGAAGCTTTCTTT
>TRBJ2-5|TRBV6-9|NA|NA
CASSYSGAGTAMETQYF
TGTGCCAGCAGTTATTCGGGGGCAGGGACCGCGATGGAGACCCAGTACTTC
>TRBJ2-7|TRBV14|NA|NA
CASSPQFGPISGPAYEQYF
TGTGCCAGCAGCCCCCAATTCGGACCAATTAGCGGACCTGCGTACGAGCAGTACTTC
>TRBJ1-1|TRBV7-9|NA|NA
CASSTGPGAFF
TGTGCCAGCAGTACCGGGCCGGGGGCTTTCTTT
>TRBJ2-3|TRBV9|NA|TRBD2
CASSEGLAVSTDTQYF
TGTGCCAGCAGCGAGGGACTAGCGGTGAGCACAGATACGCAGTATTTT
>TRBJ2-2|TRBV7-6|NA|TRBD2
CASSIGLAGGPSELFF
TGTGCCAGCAGCATAGGACTAGCGGGAGGGCCGAGCGAGCTGTTTTTT
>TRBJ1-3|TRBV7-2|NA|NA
CASSLKVHSGNTIYF
TGTGCCAGCAGCTTAAAGGTCCACTCTGGAAACACCATATATTTT
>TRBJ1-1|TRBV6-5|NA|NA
CASSYSSGVPYTEAFF
TGTGCCAGCAGTTACTCGTCAGGGGTACCTTATACTGAAGCTTTCTTT
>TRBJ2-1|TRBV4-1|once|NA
CASSQFRDEQFF
TGCGCCAGCAGCCAATTTCGCGATGAGCAGTTCTTC
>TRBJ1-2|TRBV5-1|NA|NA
CASSLDLRGYTF
TGCGCCAGCAGCTTGGATTTAAGAGGCTACACCTTC
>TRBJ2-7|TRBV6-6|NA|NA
CASGVPGTYEQYF
TGTGCCAGCGGAGTCCCCGGAACCTACGAGCAGTACTTC
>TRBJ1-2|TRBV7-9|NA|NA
CASSPSGGRNGYTF
TGTGCCAGCAGCCCGTCGGGGGGCAGGAATGGCTACACCTTC
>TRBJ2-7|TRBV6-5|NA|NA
CASSSGDSYEQYF
TGTGCCAGCAGTTCTGGGGACTCCTACGAGCAGTACTTC
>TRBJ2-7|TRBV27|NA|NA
CATSYSGILSGEQYF
TGTGCCACCTCCTACTCAGGGATCCTTTCGGGGGAGCAGTACTTC
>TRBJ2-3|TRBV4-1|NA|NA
CASSQGPSADTQYF
TGCGCCAGCAGCCAAGGACCCTCCGCAGATACGCAGTATTTT
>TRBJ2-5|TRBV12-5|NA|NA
CASGEDSYQETQYF
TGTGCTAGTGGTGAGGACTCGTACCAAGAGACCCAGTACTTC
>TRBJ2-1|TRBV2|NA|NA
CASSIGGDEYNEQFF
TGTGCCAGCAGTATAGGGGGGGATGAGTACAATGAGCAGTTCTTC
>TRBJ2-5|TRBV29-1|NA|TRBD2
CSVWVAGGEETQYF
TGCAGCGTTTGGGTAGCGGGGGGCGAAGAGACCCAGTACTTC
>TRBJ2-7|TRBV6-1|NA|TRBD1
CASSEEGQGADEQYF
TGTGCCAGCAGTGAAGAAGGACAGGGGGCAGACGAGCAGTACTTC
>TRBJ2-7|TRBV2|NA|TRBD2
CASNVLAGGGYEQYF
TGTGCCAGCAACGTACTAGCGGGAGGGGGATACGAGCAGTACTTC
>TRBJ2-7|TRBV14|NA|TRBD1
CASSQGRTGEYEQYF
TGTGCCAGCAGCCAGGGACGGACAGGGGAGTACGAGCAGTACTTC
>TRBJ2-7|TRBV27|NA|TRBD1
CASSLLMGQGPNEQYF
TGTGCCAGCAGTTTATTGATGGGACAGGGTCCGAACGAGCAGTACTTC
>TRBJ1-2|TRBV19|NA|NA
CASSIAGPRDGYTF
TGTGCCAGTAGTATAGCGGGGCCGAGGGATGGCTACACCTTC
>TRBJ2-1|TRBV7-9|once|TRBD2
CASSYAGVSHEQFF
TGTGCCAGCAGCTACGCGGGAGTAAGCCATGAGCAGTTCTTC
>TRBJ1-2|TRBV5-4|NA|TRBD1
CASSLTGGGYGYTF
TGTGCCAGCAGCCTTACAGGGGGTGGGTATGGCTACACCTTC
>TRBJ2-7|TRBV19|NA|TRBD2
CASGTSGYSEQYF
TGTGCCAGTGGGACTAGCGGTTATAGCGAGCAGTACTTC
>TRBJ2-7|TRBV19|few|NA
CASSITATYEQYF
TGTGCCAGTAGTATAACAGCAACCTACGAGCAGTACTTC
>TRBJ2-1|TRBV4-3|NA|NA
CASSHQQTLYNEQFF
TGCGCCAGCAGCCATCAACAGACCCTATACAATGAGCAGTTCTTC
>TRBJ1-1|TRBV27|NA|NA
CASSLVGGESEAFF
TGTGCCAGCAGTTTAGTGGGGGGGGAATCCGAAGCTTTCTTT
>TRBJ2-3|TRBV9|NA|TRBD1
CASSVARQGADTQYF
TGTGCCAGCAGCGTTGCAAGACAGGGCGCAGATACGCAGTATTTT
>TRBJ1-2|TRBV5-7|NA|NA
CASSNKGSDYGYTF
TGTGCCAGCAGCAACAAGGGTAGCGACTATGGCTACACCTTC
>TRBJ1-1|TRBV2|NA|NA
CASSADPGTEAFF
TGTGCCAGCAGTGCCGACCCGGGCACTGAAGCTTTCTTT
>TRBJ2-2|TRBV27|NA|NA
CASTSGLNTGELFF
TGTGCCAGCACCTCGGGCCTCAACACCGGGGAGCTGTTTTTT
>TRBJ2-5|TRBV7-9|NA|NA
CASSPRGTGTYF
TGTGCCAGCAGCCCACGAGGGACTGGTACCTACTTC
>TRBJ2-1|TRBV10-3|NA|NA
CAISGLDSDNEQFF
TGTGCCATCAGCGGACTGGACAGCGACAATGAGCAGTTCTTC
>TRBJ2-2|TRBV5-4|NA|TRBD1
CASSPGQGGNTGELFF
TGTGCCAGCAGCCCTGGACAGGGGGGGAACACCGGGGAGCTGTTTTTT